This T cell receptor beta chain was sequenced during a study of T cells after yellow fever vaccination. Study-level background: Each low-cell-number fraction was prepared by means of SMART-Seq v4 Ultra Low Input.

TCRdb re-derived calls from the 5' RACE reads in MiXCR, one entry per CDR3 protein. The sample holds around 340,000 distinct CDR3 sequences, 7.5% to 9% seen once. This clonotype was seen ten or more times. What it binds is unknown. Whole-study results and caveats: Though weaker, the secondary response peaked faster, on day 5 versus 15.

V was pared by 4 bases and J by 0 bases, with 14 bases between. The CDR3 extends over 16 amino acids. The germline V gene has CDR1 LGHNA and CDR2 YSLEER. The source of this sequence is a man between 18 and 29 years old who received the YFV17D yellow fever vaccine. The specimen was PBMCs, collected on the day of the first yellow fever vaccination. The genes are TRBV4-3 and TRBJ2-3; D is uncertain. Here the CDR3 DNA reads TGCGCCAGCAGCCGCTCACCTACCTCTAGCACAGATACGCAGTATTTT. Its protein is CASSRSPTSSTDTQYF.